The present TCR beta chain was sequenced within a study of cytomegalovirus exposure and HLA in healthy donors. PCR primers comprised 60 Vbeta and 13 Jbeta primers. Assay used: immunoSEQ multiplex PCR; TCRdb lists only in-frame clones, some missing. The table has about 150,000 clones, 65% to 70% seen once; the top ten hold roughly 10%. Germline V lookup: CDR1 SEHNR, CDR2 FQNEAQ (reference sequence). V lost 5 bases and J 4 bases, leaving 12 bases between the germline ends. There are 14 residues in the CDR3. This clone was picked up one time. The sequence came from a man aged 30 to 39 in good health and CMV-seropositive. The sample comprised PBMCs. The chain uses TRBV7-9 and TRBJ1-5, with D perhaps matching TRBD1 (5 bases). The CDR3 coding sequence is TGTGCCAGCAGCCAATCGGGGGGGAATCAGCCCCAGCATTTT. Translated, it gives CASSQSGGNQPQHF.